This is a list of T cell receptor beta chains from one sample in a study of cytomegalovirus exposure and HLA in healthy donors. TCRdb keeps only in-frame clones here, not all; method: immunoSEQ multiplex PCR. The repertoire consists of more than 95,000 clones, with 75% to 90% occurring once and the leading ten covering about 1.1%. The sequencing input was PBMCs. All receptors come from a woman aged 18-29 years in good health and CMV-seronegative. The CDR3 runs from the conserved cysteine through the conserved F or W. The order of the fields is D gene, V gene, CDR3 length, J gene, clone size, CDR3 DNA, CDR3 protein. D genes are given only for firm matches. The listing skips clone size in some rows; elsewhere it reads once, few, many or a size class.

d_gene: TRBD1; v_gene: TRBV10-3; len: 15; j_gene: TRBJ2-3; abundance: .; CDR3nt: TGTGCCATCAAGTTCGGGCAGGGGGGCACAGATACGCAGTATTTT; CDR3aa: CAIKFGQGGTDTQYF
d_gene: .; v_gene: TRBV2; len: 12; j_gene: TRBJ2-5; abundance: once; CDR3nt: TGTGCCAGCAGGAGGGACCAAGAGACCCAGTACTTC; CDR3aa: CASRRDQETQYF
d_gene: .; v_gene: TRBV25-1; len: 17; j_gene: TRBJ1-1; abundance: .; CDR3nt: TGTGCCAGCAGTGAATCGCCGACGACAGGAATGAACACTGAAGCTTTCTTT; CDR3aa: CASSESPTTGMNTEAFF
d_gene: TRBD1; v_gene: TRBV28; len: 15; j_gene: TRBJ1-2; abundance: .; CDR3nt: TGTGCCAGCAGTATACCCTCCGCAGGGGGTAATGGCTACACCTTC; CDR3aa: CASSIPSAGGNGYTF
d_gene: TRBD2; v_gene: TRBV4-1; len: 17; j_gene: TRBJ2-5; abundance: .; CDR3nt: TGCGCCAGCAGCCAAGATCAAGCGGGAACTCTCTCCGAGACCCAGTACTTC; CDR3aa: CASSQDQAGTLSETQYF
d_gene: .; v_gene: TRBV27; len: 16; j_gene: TRBJ2-7; abundance: .; CDR3nt: TGTGCCAGCAGTTTATCTTCTCTAGCGCCGTGGGGCGAGCAGTACTTC; CDR3aa: CASSLSSLAPWGEQYF
d_gene: .; v_gene: TRBV9; len: 13; j_gene: TRBJ1-5; abundance: .; CDR3nt: TGTGCCAGCAGCGTAGGGCCAGATCAGCCCCAGCATTTT; CDR3aa: CASSVGPDQPQHF
d_gene: TRBD2; v_gene: TRBV14; len: 17; j_gene: TRBJ2-1; abundance: .; CDR3nt: TGTGCCAGCAGCTTTGGGACTAGCGGCTCAAGTGGCAATGAGCAGTTCTTC; CDR3aa: CASSFGTSGSSGNEQFF
d_gene: .; v_gene: TRBV28; len: 15; j_gene: TRBJ1-1; abundance: .; CDR3nt: TGTGCCAGCAGTCCCGAACAGGGAATAAGGACTGAAGCTTTCTTT; CDR3aa: CASSPEQGIRTEAFF
d_gene: TRBD1; v_gene: TRBV2; len: 16; j_gene: TRBJ1-3; abundance: once; CDR3nt: TGTGCCAGCAAAGCTCGGTTAAGACAGGGAAGGGACACCATATATTTT; CDR3aa: CASKARLRQGRDTIYF
d_gene: TRBD1; v_gene: TRBV27; len: 15; j_gene: TRBJ2-3; abundance: once; CDR3nt: TGTGCCAGCAGTAGACAAGGGGGCGCGGCAGATACGCAGTATTTT; CDR3aa: CASSRQGGAADTQYF